Following are 29 T cell receptor beta chains from one sample sequenced in a study of blood T cell repertoires in COVID-19. Profiled with immunoSEQ multiplex PCR; TCRdb holds only in-frame clones, not every one. The sample lists some 300,000 clones, 70% to 90% occurring once. The sequencing input was PBMCs or T cells enriched from blood (not recorded which). The receptors shown here come from a woman in her 30s who had recovered from COVID-19.

V is TRBV5-1 and J is TRBJ2-7; TRBD1 matches at 8 bases. The CDR3 is 13 residues long. The junction had 6 bases not matched to a gene; V was cut back by 4 bases and J by 6 bases. Germline CDR1 is SGHRS and CDR2 is YFSETQ. The CDR3 sequence: CASSTDRAGEQYF. CDR3 bases: TGCGCCAGCAGCACGGACAGGGCGGGCGAGCAGTACTTC.

V is TRBV24-1 and J is TRBJ2-1, with 9 bases matching TRBD2. There are 17 residues in the CDR3. V shed 3 bases and J 6 bases; nucleotides not matched to a gene: 11. The germline V gene encodes CDR1 KGHDR and CDR2 SFDVKD. CDR3 residues: CATSDPPGGRESNEQFF. For the CDR3, the DNA is TGTGCCACCAGTGATCCCCCAGGCGGGAGGGAATCCAATGAGCAGTTCTTC.

This chain links TRBV11-1 with TRBJ2-7, with D maybe TRBD1 (5 bases). The CDR3 runs to 14 residues. Germline V gene sequence: CDR1 SGHAT, CDR2 FQDESV (reference sequence). Trimming took off 1 base at V and 2 bases at J, with 9 bases between the two ends. The CDR3 nucleotides read TGTGCCAGCAGCTTAGTCGGACATACCTACGAGCAGTACTTC. Translating gives CASSLVGHTYEQYF.

This sequence joins TRBV23-1 and TRBJ2-7; 7 bases agree with TRBD1. TRBV23-1 is classed as an ORF, of uncertain function. This CDR3 has 13 residues. With 2 bases clipped from V and 2 bases from J, the junction kept 0 bases outside the gene matches. The CDR3: CASSQQGAYEQYF. CDR3 DNA sequence: TGCGCCAGCAGTCAACAGGGGGCCTACGAGCAGTACTTC.

This clone was recorded a few times. V usage is TRBV19 and J usage is TRBJ1-4, with TRBD1 identical over 7 bases. The CDR3 extends over 15 amino acids. Germline CDR1 LNHDA, CDR2 SQIVND (reference sequence). The ends lost 5 bases at V and 3 bases at J; junction bases unmatched: 6. CDR3: CASSRDREPNEKLFF. In DNA form, the CDR3 reads TGTGCCAGTAGTCGAGACAGGGAACCTAATGAAAAACTGTTTTTT.

V and J are TRBV7-9 and TRBJ2-5; TRBD2 matches 12 bases. Germline V CDR1 and CDR2: SEHNR, FQNEAQ (reference sequence). The CDR3 is made up of 19 amino acids. V lost 5 bases to trimming and J lost 5 bases; unmatched junction nucleotides: 18. The CDR3 bases are TGTGCCAGCAGCGCCCCCCTGTTACCTGGACTAGCGGGATCGGAGACCCAGTACTTC. It is translated as CASSAPLLPGLAGSETQYF. Looking up the rest from reference TRBV7-9 and TRBJ2-5 gives the full variable domain: DTGVSQNPRHKITKRGQNVTFRCDPISEHNRLYWYRQTLGQGPEFLTYFQNEAQLEKSRLLSDRFSAERPKGSFSTLEIQRTEQGDSAMYLCASSAPLLPGLAGSETQYFGPGTRLLVL.

The rearrangement uses TRBV6-5 and TRBJ2-2, with D maybe TRBD2 (6 bases). CDR1 MNHEY and CDR2 SVGAGI come from the germline V gene. The CDR3 covers 16 residues. Trimming shortened V by 2 bases and J by 4 bases, and 14 bases separated the two germline ends. The CDR3 region has the DNA TGTGCCAGCAGTTACGGGGCGGGAAGGGGCACCGGGGAGCTGTTTTTT. This gives the protein CASSYGAGRGTGELFF.

The J gene is TRBJ1-2, the V gene TRBV2, with 7 bases lining up with TRBD1. The CDR3 runs 15 residues. V shed 3 bases and J 4 bases; nucleotides not matched to a gene: 8. Germline loops: CDR1 SNHLY, CDR2 FYNNEI. DNA of the CDR3: TGTGCCAGCAGTGATCTCCACAGGGGTATCTATGGCTACACCTTC. This gives the protein CASSDLHRGIYGYTF.

The rearrangement links TRBV7-2 to TRBJ1-4, with D hard to call. The V end lost 1 base, the J end lost 7 bases, and 13 bases lay between the germline ends. The germline gives CDR1 SGHTA, CDR2 FQGNSA. The CDR3 is 15 residues long. CDR3 DNA sequence: TGTGCCAGCAGCTTAGAACAGTTTAACCGTGAAAAACTGTTTTTT. Translated, it gives CASSLEQFNREKLFF.

The chain uses TRBV10-3 and TRBJ1-1; the match to TRBD1 covers 9 bases. The CDR3 sequence is 22 residues long. Germline loops: CDR1 ENHRY, CDR2 SYGVKD. The trim removed 4 bases at V and 10 bases at J, leaving 34 bases unmatched. This CDR3 reads CAISAQISTSSNPGQGRRRAFF. CDR3 sequence (DNA): TGTGCCATCAGTGCCCAGATCTCCACTTCGTCGAATCCGGGACAGGGACGCCGCCGAGCTTTCTTT.

The rearrangement uses TRBV6-4 and TRBJ1-1, with D perhaps TRBD1 (6 bases). Germline V CDR1 and CDR2: MRHNA, SNTAGT. This CDR3 region has 13 residues. V was shortened by 6 bases and J by 7 bases, with 15 bases between the two germline ends. CDR3 protein: CASRGRDTGEAFF. Here the CDR3 DNA reads TGTGCCAGCAGGGGGAGGGACACGGGTGAAGCTTTCTTT.

The CDR3 DNA reads as TGTGCCTGGAGCCTAGCACTCAAGATCATCTTATATTTT. The encoded protein is CAWSLALKIILYF. The rearrangement joins TRBV30 to TRBJ1-3, with unresolved D. Germline-derived CDR1 and CDR2 are GTSNPN and SVGIG (reference sequence). Trimming left V 3 bases short and J 14 bases short, with 20 bases between. The CDR3 sequence is 13 residues long. The full variable domain, in which reference TRBV30 and TRBJ1-3 provide the parts outside the CDR3, is SQTIHQWPATLVQPVGSPLSLECTVEGTSNPNLYWYRQAAGRGLQLLFYSVGIGQISSEVPQNLSASRPQDRQFILSSKKLLLSDSGFYLCAWSLALKIILYFGEGSWLTVV.

The chain has TRBV9 and TRBJ1-4; a possible D gene is TRBD1 (5 bases). CDR1 is SGDLS, CDR2 YYNGEE, per germline. The V end lost 1 base, the J end lost 1 base, and 5 bases lay between the germline ends. This CDR3 region has 14 residues. CDR3 sequence (DNA): TGTGCCAGCAGCGTACAGGGAACTAATGAAAAACTGTTTTTT. Its protein is CASSVQGTNEKLFF. Full variable domain (outside the CDR3, taken from reference TRBV9 and TRBJ1-4): DSGVTQTPKHLITATGQRVTLRCSPRSGDLSVYWYQQSLDQGLQFLIQYYNGEERAKGNILERFSAQQFPDLHSELNLSSLELGDSALYFCASSVQGTNEKLFFGSGTQLSVL.

The V call is TRBV10-3, the J call TRBJ1-4; D is undetermined. This CDR3 has 11 residues. V gave up 3 bases and J gave up 8 bases, with 4 bases separating them. Germline V gene sequence: CDR1 ENHRY, CDR2 SYGVKD. The CDR3: CAISDSEKLFF. CDR3 nucleotides: TGTGCCATCAGTGACTCGGAAAAACTGTTTTTT.

J is TRBJ1-2 and V is TRBV2; 8 bases are a match to TRBD1. Losses at the gene ends were 7 bases for V and 7 bases for J; bases not matched to a gene: 8. This CDR3 region has 13 residues. Germline V gene lookup returns CDR1 SNHLY and CDR2 FYNNEI. CDR3 DNA: TGTGCCAGCACCGGACAGGGTGCATCTGGCTACACCTTC. Its protein product is CASTGQGASGYTF.

The chain joins TRBV18 to TRBJ1-1, with D possibly matching TRBD1 (5 bases). This CDR3 spans 13 amino acids. Per the germline V gene, CDR1 is KGHSH and CDR2 is LQKENI. With 2 bases removed from V and 7 bases from J, the gap between germline ends came to 11 bases. The CDR3 loop is CASSPVGEDEAFF. The CDR3 coding sequence is TGTGCCAGCTCACCAGTGGGGGAGGATGAAGCTTTCTTT.

The chain combines TRBV19 with TRBJ2-1; D not resolved. Trimming cost V 0 bases and J 3 bases, with 12 bases left between them. The V gene's germline CDR1 is LNHDA and CDR2 SQIVND (reference sequence). The CDR3 contains 16 residues. CDR3 protein: CASSIDMSVFYNEQFF. For the CDR3, the DNA is TGTGCCAGTAGTATAGATATGAGCGTATTCTACAATGAGCAGTTCTTC.

The rearrangement links TRBV19 to TRBJ2-3, with D tentatively TRBD2 (6 bases). Germline CDR1 reads LNHDA; CDR2 reads SQIVND (reference sequence). V lost 2 bases to trimming and J lost 2 bases, with 8 bases between them. The CDR3 extends over 14 amino acids. CDR3 loop: CASSIREVTDTQYF. The CDR3 DNA reads TGTGCCAGTAGTATAAGGGAGGTCACAGATACGCAGTATTTT.

V and J are TRBV5-1 and TRBJ2-1; 9 positions agree with TRBD2. Germline assignment: CDR1 SGHRS and CDR2 YFSETQ. The trim removed 0 bases at V and 10 bases at J, leaving 5 bases unmatched. The CDR3 spans 14 residues. Here the CDR3 reads CASSLVLAGDEQFF. The CDR3, as DNA: TGCGCCAGCAGCTTGGTATTAGCGGGAGACGAGCAGTTCTTC.

The genes are TRBV27 and TRBJ2-3, with 7 bases fitting TRBD2. The germline gives CDR1 MNHEY, CDR2 SMNVEV (reference sequence). CDR3 length: 16 amino acids. Trimming took 2 bases from V and 3 from J; bases not matched to a gene: 8. CDR3 bases: TGTGCCAGCAGTTTAACCGGACTAGTGGGAACAGATACGCAGTATTTT. Translated: CASSLTGLVGTDTQYF.

The rearrangement uses TRBV6-5 and TRBJ1-2; TRBD1 matches at 9 bases. J was trimmed by 3 bases and V by 3 bases; bases with no gene match: 8. The CDR3 extends over 16 amino acids. CDR1 and CDR2 (germline): MNHEY, SVGAGI. The CDR3 DNA follows: TGTGCCAGCAGTTATCCGGGACAGGGCCGAGACTATGGCTACACCTTC. Protein product: CASSYPGQGRDYGYTF.

The gene calls are TRBV9 and TRBJ2-2; D might be TRBD1 (6 bases). V lost 3 bases and J lost 5, with 14 bases in between. The CDR3 contains 15 residues. Germline-derived CDR1 and CDR2 are SGDLS and YYNGEE. The chain's CDR3 is CASSAQGYGTGELFF. CDR3 DNA: TGTGCCAGCAGCGCACAGGGATATGGAACCGGGGAGCTGTTTTTT.

DNA of the CDR3: TGTGCCAGCAGCCGAGGGAGGGGCACTGAAGCTTTCTTT. This translates into CASSRGRGTEAFF. The rearrangement joins TRBV7-3 to TRBJ1-1; D is perhaps TRBD1 (5 bases). Trimming left V 5 bases short and J 4 bases short, with 11 bases between. Germline CDR1 and CDR2: SGHTA and FQGTGA. CDR3 length: 13 amino acids.

V is TRBV28 and J is TRBJ1-2; 8 nucleotides match TRBD1. Germline loops: CDR1 MDHEN, CDR2 SYDVKM. V was clipped by 7 bases and J by 5 bases; unmatched bases: 18. The CDR3 has 17 amino acids. CDR3 loop: CASTAPGRGRSGYGYTF. CDR3 bases: TGTGCCAGCACCGCCCCCGGCAGGGGGCGCTCCGGGTATGGCTACACCTTC.

V usage is TRBV9 and J usage is TRBJ2-3, with TRBD1 as a possible D gene (5 bases). The CDR3 is 15 amino acids. Per germline, CDR1 SGDLS and CDR2 YYNGEE. The V end lost 4 bases, the J end lost 4 bases, and 16 bases lay between the germline ends. The CDR3 loop is CASSPTPGASDTQYF. CDR3 nucleotides: TGTGCCAGCAGCCCCACCCCTGGGGCTTCAGATACGCAGTATTTT.

Note on this clone: This same CDR3 is encoded by further DNA sequences in the sample. This chain uses TRBV30 with TRBJ2-3; D remains unclear. Germline CDR1 and CDR2: GTSNPN and SVGIG (reference sequence). The length of the CDR3 is 12 residues. V was pared by 0 bases and J by 6 bases, with 7 bases between. The CDR3 region has the DNA TGTGCCTGGAGTGTACTGCTGGATACGCAGTATTTT. The encoded protein is CAWSVLLDTQYF.

The chain couples TRBV7-3 to TRBJ2-2, with D possibly TRBD2 on 6 matching bases. There are 15 residues in the CDR3. CDR1 is SGHTA, CDR2 FQGTGA, per germline. V gave up 1 base and J gave up 8 bases, with 14 bases separating them. The CDR3 DNA follows: TGTGCCAGCAGCTTAATCGAAGCGGGTCCTGGGGAGCTGTTTTTT. This translates into CASSLIEAGPGELFF.

V is TRBV11-2 and J is TRBJ2-1; 10 bases map to TRBD2. V lost 4 bases and J lost 7; bases outside the gene matches: 13. The CDR3 has 17 residues. Germline CDR1 SGHAT, CDR2 FQNNGV. The CDR3 is CASSSPGLAKMENEQFF. The CDR3 bases are TGTGCCAGCAGCTCCCCGGGACTAGCGAAAATGGAGAATGAGCAGTTCTTC.

This chain links TRBV27 with TRBJ1-2; 8 nucleotides line up with TRBD1. CDR3 length equals 15 residues. Germline V CDR1 and CDR2: MNHEY, SMNVEV (reference sequence). Trimming took 5 bases from V and 4 from J; bases not matched to a gene: 9. CDR3 in DNA: TGTGCCAGCAGTCCCCGGACAGGGTTTCTCTATGGCTACACCTTC. This gives the protein CASSPRTGFLYGYTF.